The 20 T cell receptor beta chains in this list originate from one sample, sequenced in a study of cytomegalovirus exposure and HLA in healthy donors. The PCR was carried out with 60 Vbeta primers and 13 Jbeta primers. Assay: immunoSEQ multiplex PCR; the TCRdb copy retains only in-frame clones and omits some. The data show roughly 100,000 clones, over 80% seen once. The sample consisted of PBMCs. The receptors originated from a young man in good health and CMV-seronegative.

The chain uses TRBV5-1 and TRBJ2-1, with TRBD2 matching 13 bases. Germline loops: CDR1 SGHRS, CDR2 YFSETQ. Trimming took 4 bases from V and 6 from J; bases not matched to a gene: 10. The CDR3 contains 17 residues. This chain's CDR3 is CASSPPTGTSGVNEQFF. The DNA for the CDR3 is TGCGCCAGCAGCCCCCCGACCGGGACTAGCGGGGTCAATGAGCAGTTCTTC.

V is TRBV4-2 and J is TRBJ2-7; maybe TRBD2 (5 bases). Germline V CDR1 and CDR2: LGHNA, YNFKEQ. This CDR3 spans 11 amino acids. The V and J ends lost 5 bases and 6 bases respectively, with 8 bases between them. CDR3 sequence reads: CASSEGSEQYF. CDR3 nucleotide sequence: TGTGCCAGCAGCGAGGGAAGCGAGCAGTACTTC.

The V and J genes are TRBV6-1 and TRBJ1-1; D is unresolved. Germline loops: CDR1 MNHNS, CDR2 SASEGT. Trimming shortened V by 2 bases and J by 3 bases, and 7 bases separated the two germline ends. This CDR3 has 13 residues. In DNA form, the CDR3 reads TGTGCCAGCAGTGAACCCGGTTACACTGAAGCTTTCTTT. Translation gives CASSEPGYTEAFF.

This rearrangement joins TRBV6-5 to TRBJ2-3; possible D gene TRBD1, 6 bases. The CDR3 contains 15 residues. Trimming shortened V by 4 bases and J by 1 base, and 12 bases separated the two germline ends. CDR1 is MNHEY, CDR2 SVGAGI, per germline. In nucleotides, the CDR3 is TGTGCCAGCAGTTCCATATGGGGGCGCACAGATACGCAGTATTTT. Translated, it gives CASSSIWGRTDTQYF.

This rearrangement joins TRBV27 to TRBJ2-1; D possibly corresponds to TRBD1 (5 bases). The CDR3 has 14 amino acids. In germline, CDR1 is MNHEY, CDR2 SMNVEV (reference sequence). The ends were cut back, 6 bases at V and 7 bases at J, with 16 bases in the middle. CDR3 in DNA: TGTGCCAGCAGATCAGGGTGGCCAGGTAATGAGCAGTTCTTC. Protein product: CASRSGWPGNEQFF.

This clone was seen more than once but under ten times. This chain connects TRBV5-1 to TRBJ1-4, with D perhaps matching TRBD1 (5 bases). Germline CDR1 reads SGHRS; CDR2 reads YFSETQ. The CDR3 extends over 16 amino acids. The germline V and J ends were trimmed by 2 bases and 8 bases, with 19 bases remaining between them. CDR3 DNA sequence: TGCGCCAGCAGCTTACGGGGCGGGGGACTGCGGGAAAAACTGTTTTTT. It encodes CASSLRGGGLREKLFF. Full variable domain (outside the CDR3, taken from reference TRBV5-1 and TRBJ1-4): KAGVTQTPRYLIKTRGQQVTLSCSPISGHRSVSWYQQTPGQGLQFLFEYFSETQRNKGNFPGRFSGRQFSNSRSEMNVSTLELGDSALYLCASSLRGGGLREKLFFGSGTQLSVL.

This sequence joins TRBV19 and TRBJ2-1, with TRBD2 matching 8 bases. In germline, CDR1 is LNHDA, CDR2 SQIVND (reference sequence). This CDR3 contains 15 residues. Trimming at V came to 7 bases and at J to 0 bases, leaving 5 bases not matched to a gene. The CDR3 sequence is CASKGGRSSYNEQFF. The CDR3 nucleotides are TGTGCCAGTAAGGGCGGGAGGTCCTCCTACAATGAGCAGTTCTTC.

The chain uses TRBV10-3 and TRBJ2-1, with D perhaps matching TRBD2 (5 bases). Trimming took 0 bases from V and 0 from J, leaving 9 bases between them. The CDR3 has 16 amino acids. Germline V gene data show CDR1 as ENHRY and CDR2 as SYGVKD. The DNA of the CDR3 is TGTGCCATCAGTGAGTCTCCACTAGTCTCCTACAATGAGCAGTTCTTC. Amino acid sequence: CAISESPLVSYNEQFF.

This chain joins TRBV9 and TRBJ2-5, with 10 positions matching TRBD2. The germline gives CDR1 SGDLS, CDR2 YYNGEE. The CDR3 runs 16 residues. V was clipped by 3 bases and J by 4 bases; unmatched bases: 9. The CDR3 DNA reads TGTGCCAGCAGCGAGTTGAGCGGGAGGGCCCTAGAGACCCAGTACTTC. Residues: CASSELSGRALETQYF.

The CDR3 here is CASSRGTSGIYEQYF. In DNA form, the CDR3 reads TGTGCCAGCAGCAGGGGGACTAGCGGGATCTACGAGCAGTACTTC. The gene calls are TRBV27 and TRBJ2-7; 13 bases are shared with TRBD2. Germline loops: CDR1 MNHEY, CDR2 SMNVEV (reference sequence). The length of the CDR3 is 15 residues. V shed 6 bases, J shed 3 bases, and the junction held 5 bases outside the gene matches.

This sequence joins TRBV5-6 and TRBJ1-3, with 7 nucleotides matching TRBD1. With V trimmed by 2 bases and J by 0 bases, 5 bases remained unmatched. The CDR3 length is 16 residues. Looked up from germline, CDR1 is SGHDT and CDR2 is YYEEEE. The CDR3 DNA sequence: TGTGCCAGCAGCTTTTATCGGGACAGCTCTGGAAACACCATATATTTT. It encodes CASSFYRDSSGNTIYF.

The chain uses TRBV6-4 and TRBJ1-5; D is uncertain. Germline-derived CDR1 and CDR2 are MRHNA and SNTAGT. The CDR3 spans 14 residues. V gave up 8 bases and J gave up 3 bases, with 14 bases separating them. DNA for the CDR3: TGTGCCAGCTCCCCAAGCGCCGACAATCAGCCCCAGCATTTT. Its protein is CASSPSADNQPQHF.

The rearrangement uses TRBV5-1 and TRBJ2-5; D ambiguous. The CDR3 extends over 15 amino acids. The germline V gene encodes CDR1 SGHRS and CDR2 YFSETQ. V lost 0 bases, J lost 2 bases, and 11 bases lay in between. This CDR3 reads CASSLGVAAQETQYF. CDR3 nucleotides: TGCGCCAGCAGCTTGGGGGTGGCGGCTCAAGAGACCCAGTACTTC.

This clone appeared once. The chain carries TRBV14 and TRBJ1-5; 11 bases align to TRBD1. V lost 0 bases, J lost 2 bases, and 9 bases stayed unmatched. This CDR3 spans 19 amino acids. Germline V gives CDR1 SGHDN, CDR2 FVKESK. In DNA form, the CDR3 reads TGTGCCAGCAGCCAAGATGAGGACAGGGGGCTTAGGTGCAATCAGCCCCAGCATTTT. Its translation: CASSQDEDRGLRCNQPQHF. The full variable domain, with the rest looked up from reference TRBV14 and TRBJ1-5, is EAGVTQFPSHSVIEKGQTVTLRCDPISGHDNLYWYRRVMGKEIKFLLHFVKESKQDESGMPNNRFLAERTGGTYSTLKVQPAELEDSGVYFCASSQDEDRGLRCNQPQHFGDGTRLSIL.

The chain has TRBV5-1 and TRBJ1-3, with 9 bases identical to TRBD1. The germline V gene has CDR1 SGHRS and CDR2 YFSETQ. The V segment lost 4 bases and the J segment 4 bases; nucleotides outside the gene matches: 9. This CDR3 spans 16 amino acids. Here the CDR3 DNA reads TGCGCCAGCAGCCAAGGAGGACAGGGGCTCGGAAACACCATATATTTT. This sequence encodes CASSQGGQGLGNTIYF.

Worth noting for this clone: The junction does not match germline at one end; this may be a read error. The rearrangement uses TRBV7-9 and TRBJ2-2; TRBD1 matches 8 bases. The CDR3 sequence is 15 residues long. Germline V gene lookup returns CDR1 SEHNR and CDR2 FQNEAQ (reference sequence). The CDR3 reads CASRPGQVNTRELFF. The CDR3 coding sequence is TGTGCCAGTCGACCGGGACAGGTGAACACCAGGGAGCTGTTTTTT.

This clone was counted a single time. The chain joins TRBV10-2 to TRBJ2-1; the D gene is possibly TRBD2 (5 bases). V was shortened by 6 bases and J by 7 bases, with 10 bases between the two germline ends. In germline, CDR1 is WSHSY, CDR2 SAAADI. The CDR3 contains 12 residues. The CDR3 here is CASSVGGNEQFF. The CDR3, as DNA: TGCGCCAGCAGCGTAGGAGGTAATGAGCAGTTCTTC.

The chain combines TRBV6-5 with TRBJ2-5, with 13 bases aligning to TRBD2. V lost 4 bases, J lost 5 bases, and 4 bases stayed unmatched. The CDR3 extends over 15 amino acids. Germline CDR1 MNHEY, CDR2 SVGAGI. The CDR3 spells CASSSRTSGSETQYF. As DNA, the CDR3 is TGTGCCAGCAGTTCCCGGACTAGCGGGAGTGAGACCCAGTACTTC.

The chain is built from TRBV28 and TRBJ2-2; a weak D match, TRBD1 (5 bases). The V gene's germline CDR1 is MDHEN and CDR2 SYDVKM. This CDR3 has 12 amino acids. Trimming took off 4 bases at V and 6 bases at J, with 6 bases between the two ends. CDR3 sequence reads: CASSSGSGELFF. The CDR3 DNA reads TGTGCCAGCAGTTCAGGGTCCGGGGAGCTGTTTTTT.

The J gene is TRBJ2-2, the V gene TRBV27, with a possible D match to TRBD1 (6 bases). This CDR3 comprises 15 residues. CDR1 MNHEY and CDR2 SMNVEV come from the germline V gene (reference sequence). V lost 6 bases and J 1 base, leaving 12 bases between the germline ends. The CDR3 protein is CASRTGQLNTGELFF. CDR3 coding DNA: TGTGCCAGCAGGACGGGACAACTGAACACCGGGGAGCTGTTTTTT.